This is a list of T cell receptor beta chains from one sample in a study of cytomegalovirus exposure and HLA in healthy donors. Data came from immunoSEQ multiplex PCR; TCRdb stores just in-frame clones and leaves some out. The table includes about 260,000 clones, 72% detected once. What was sequenced was PBMCs. The receptors were gathered from a female donor in good health and CMV-seronegative. CDR3s include the opening cysteine and the closing phenylalanine or tryptophan. The D gene is left open where the match is weak. Clone size is given for some rows only: seen once, a few or many times, or a class if the clone is expanded.

.,TRBD2,TRBJ2-5,TRBV7-9,TGTGCCAGCAGCCAGGACCAAGACCGGACTAGCAAGGAGTACTTC,CASSQDQDRTSKEYF
.,TRBD1,TRBJ2-5,TRBV12-5,TGTGCTAGTGGTAAAGGGACAGGGGGCGAAGAGACCCAGTACTTC,CASGKGTGGEETQYF
.,TRBD2,TRBJ2-1,TRBV27,TGTGCCAGCAGCCCGGGACTAGCTCGAAATGAGCAGTTCTTC,CASSPGLARNEQFF
.,TRBD2,TRBJ2-3,TRBV7-8,TGTGCCGGGTCAGAGGCGGGAGCGACTAGCACAGATACGCAGTATTTT,CAGSEAGATSTDTQYF
few,TRBD2,TRBJ2-7,TRBV5-4,TGTGCCAGCAGCTCCAGACTAGCGGAAAAATCGTGGGAGCAGTACTTC,CASSSRLAEKSWEQYF
.,TRBD2,TRBJ2-3,TRBV29-1,TGCAGCGTTGGGGCTAGCGGGCTCCCAGATACGCAGTATTTT,CSVGASGLPDTQYF
.,TRBD1,TRBJ2-5,TRBV6-1,TGTGCCAGCAGTGCGCGTACAGGGGTCGAGACCCAGTACTTC,CASSARTGVETQYF
few,TRBD1,TRBJ2-6,TRBV10-2,TGCGCCAGCAGGGGACAGGGTGGAGGCTCTGGGGCCAACGTCCTGACTTTC,CASRGQGGGSGANVLTF
.,TRBD1,TRBJ2-2,TRBV11-2,TGTGCCAGCAGCCCGGGGACAGGGGGCACCGGGGAGCTGTTTTTT,CASSPGTGGTGELFF
.,TRBD1,TRBJ1-2,TRBV29-1,TGCAGCGCCCTGGGGACAGGGGAAGACTATGGCTACACCTTC,CSALGTGEDYGYTF
.,TRBD2,TRBJ2-2,TRBV14,TGTGCCAGCAGCCAAGGACAGACTAGCGGGAGTCCCGGGGAGCTGTTTTTT,CASSQGQTSGSPGELFF
.,TRBD1,TRBJ2-6,TRBV7-9,TGTGCCAGCAGCCGCCCGGGACAGGGGGCGTCAAGTGTCCTGACTTTC,CASSRPGQGASSVLTF
.,.,TRBJ2-7,TRBV18,TGTGCCAGCTCACCAAGGCAGGGGTTGGACGAGCAGTACTTC,CASSPRQGLDEQYF
.,TRBD2,TRBJ2-2,TRBV5-4,TGTGCCAGCAGCTCAAAAACCGGGACTAGCGGAAACACCGGGGAGCTGTTTTTT,CASSSKTGTSGNTGELFF
.,.,TRBJ2-7,TRBV11-2,TGTGCCAGCAGCTTCGGTGGGAGCGTTTACGAGCAGTACTTC,CASSFGGSVYEQYF
.,TRBD2,TRBJ2-1,TRBV5-1,TGCGCCAGCAGCTTGGGAGACGGGGGGTACAATGAGCAGTTCTTC,CASSLGDGGYNEQFF
.,TRBD2,TRBJ2-7,TRBV10-3,TGTGCCATCAGTGAGGGGCTGGCTAGCGGGACCTACGAGCAGTACTTC,CAISEGLASGTYEQYF
.,TRBD2,TRBJ2-7,TRBV19,TGTGCCAGTAGTATGAGCCTAGCGGAGGGCGCCTACGAGCAGTACTTC,CASSMSLAEGAYEQYF
.,TRBD2,TRBJ2-1,TRBV12-5,TGTGCTAGTGTTCGGGGGGAGTCGGGCGATGAGCAGTTCTTC,CASVRGESGDEQFF
.,TRBD2,TRBJ2-3,TRBV7-9,TGTGCCAGCAGCCCACCCCCCCGACTAGCGGGAGGGCCGGATACGCAGTATTTT,CASSPPPRLAGGPDTQYF
once,.,TRBJ2-7,TRBV28,TGTGCCAGCAATGACAGCCCCTCCTACGAGCAGTACTTC,CASNDSPSYEQYF
.,.,TRBJ2-7,TRBV5-1,TGCGCCAGCAGCTTGATAAGCGGCAGGGACGCGGGATTTGCCTACGAGCAGTACTTC,CASSLISGRDAGFAYEQYF
.,TRBD2,TRBJ2-3,TRBV28,TGTGCCAGCAGTTTATACCTAGCGGGAGGGTCAGGGGGCACAGATACGCAGTATTTT,CASSLYLAGGSGGTDTQYF
.,TRBD1,TRBJ2-7,TRBV28,TGTGCCAGCAGTTTATTCGGGACAGGGGCCGAGCAGTACTTC,CASSLFGTGAEQYF
.,TRBD1,TRBJ2-7,TRBV10-3,TGTGCCATCAGTGAAGGGGACAGGGGGGGCGAGCAGTACTTC,CAISEGDRGGEQYF
few,TRBD2,TRBJ2-3,TRBV7-9,TGTGCCAGCAGCCCGGGGGGGACAGATACGCAGTATTTT,CASSPGGTDTQYF
.,TRBD2,TRBJ2-1,TRBV18,TGTGCCAGCTCACCCGAGACTAGCGGGAGGGCCACTTCCTACAATGAGCAGTTCTTC,CASSPETSGRATSYNEQFF
.,TRBD1,TRBJ1-1,TRBV4-1,TGCGCCAGCAGCCAGGGGACAGTTGGGGAAGAAGCTTTCTTT,CASSQGTVGEEAFF
.,TRBD1,TRBJ2-6,TRBV6-1,TGTGCTGAGGGGGCCCCTTCTGGGGCCAACGTCCTGACTTTC,CAEGAPSGANVLTF
.,TRBD2,TRBJ2-1,TRBV5-4,TGTGCCAGCAGCTTGGGGGGCCCGGTGAGCGGGAGGGCCAATGAGCAGTTCTTC,CASSLGGPVSGRANEQFF
few,TRBD2,TRBJ2-5,TRBV9,TGTGCCAGCAGCGTATCGAGCGGGAGTCTGTCCCTGGAGACCCAGTACTTC,CASSVSSGSLSLETQYF
once,.,TRBJ2-7,TRBV7-2,TGTGCCAGCAGCCTAACAGGACCAGACGCACGCCAGTACTTC,CASSLTGPDARQYF
.,.,TRBJ2-4,TRBV6-1,TGTGCCAGCAGTCAGGACAGAATCGGAAACATTCAGTACTTC,CASSQDRIGNIQYF
.,TRBD1,TRBJ1-5,TRBV5-6,TGTGCCAGCAGCACTACCCGGGACAGGATTAGCAATCAGCCCCAGCATTTT,CASSTTRDRISNQPQHF
.,TRBD1,TRBJ1-5,TRBV5-5,TGTGCCAGCAGCTTGGCCGGGACAGGGGTTCAGCCCCAGCATTTT,CASSLAGTGVQPQHF
.,TRBD1,TRBJ2-7,TRBV2,TGTGCCAGCAGTACCCAGGGGGTCGAGCAGTACTTC,CASSTQGVEQYF
once,.,TRBJ2-7,TRBV18,TGTGCCAGCTCACCGGGCCCCACCTACGAGCAGTACTTC,CASSPGPTYEQYF
.,TRBD1,TRBJ2-7,TRBV7-9,TGTGCCAGCAGCCCGACGACGACAGGGAAAGCCTACGAGCAGTACTTC,CASSPTTTGKAYEQYF
.,.,TRBJ2-1,TRBV7-2,TGTGCCAGCAGCTTAGTTCGGGGGACCTACAATGAGCAGTTCTTC,CASSLVRGTYNEQFF
.,TRBD1,TRBJ1-5,TRBV28,TGTGCCAGCACAGGGGGCCTTAGCAATCAGCCCCAGCATTTT,CASTGGLSNQPQHF
once,TRBD2,TRBJ2-3,TRBV11-3,TGTGCCAGCAGCTTAGCGCGGGACTACGGCACAGATACGCAGTATTTT,CASSLARDYGTDTQYF
once,.,TRBJ2-3,TRBV6-1,TGTGCCAGCCCAAGACCGGGACTCCCAGATACGCAGTATTTT,CASPRPGLPDTQYF
.,.,TRBJ1-1,TRBV7-9,TGTGCCAGCAGCTTAGCGAGTGTCGTGAACACTGAAGCTTTCTTT,CASSLASVVNTEAFF
once,TRBD1,TRBJ1-3,TRBV9,TGTGCCAGCAGCCCATCGACAGGGCGAAACACCATATATTTT,CASSPSTGRNTIYF
few,TRBD2,TRBJ2-7,TRBV7-9,TGTTCCAGCGGAACTAGCGGGCTAACCTACGAGCAGTACTTC,CSSGTSGLTYEQYF
.,.,TRBJ2-5,TRBV5-6,TGTGCCAGCAGCTTCGAGCCCGGGGAGACCCAGTACTTC,CASSFEPGETQYF
.,.,TRBJ1-5,TRBV4-2,TGTGCCAGCAGCCAAGACAGGGCTAATCAGCCCCAGCATTTT,CASSQDRANQPQHF
.,.,TRBJ2-5,TRBV18,TGTGCCAGCTCACCACTACAAGAGACCCAGTACTTC,CASSPLQETQYF
.,.,TRBJ2-5,TRBV13,TGTGCCAGCCGCCCGACAGGCCTCCGGGAGACCCAGTACTTC,CASRPTGLRETQYF
few,.,TRBJ1-5,TRBV28,TGTGCCAGCAGTGAAGGACCGCCCCAGGGTCAGCCCCAGCATTTT,CASSEGPPQGQPQHF
.,TRBD2,TRBJ2-1,TRBV14,TGTGCCAGCAGCCACGGAGGACTAGCGGATAACTACAATGAGCAGTTCTTC,CASSHGGLADNYNEQFF
.,TRBD1,TRBJ1-5,TRBV5-1,TGCGCCAGCAGCTTGGACAGGGGAGGCAATCAGCCCCAGCATTTT,CASSLDRGGNQPQHF
.,.,TRBJ1-2,TRBV30,TGTGCCTGGAGCTCTGCGGCGGGGTATGGCTACACCTTC,CAWSSAAGYGYTF